Presented here are 27 T cell receptor beta chains from one specimen sequenced in a study of technical replicates of blood from several donors. Sequenced by immunoSEQ multiplex PCR; TCRdb stores in-frame clones only, minus some. The sample holds fewer than 80,000 clones, approximately 86% seen once. Input material: PBMCs. Receptors originate from a human donor in good health. Some clones in this sample may be carry-over from other donors' samples.

J is TRBJ1-2 and V is TRBV7-9; perhaps TRBD1 as D (5 bases). Trimming left V 4 bases short and J 8 bases short, with 11 bases between. From germline, CDR1 is SEHNR and CDR2 FQNEAQ (reference sequence). The CDR3 consists of 12 residues. The CDR3 nucleotides are TGTGCCAGCAGCTCGGGGGTGGAAGGCTACACCTTC. Translated: CASSSGVEGYTF.

This chain connects TRBV2 to TRBJ2-7; D possibly corresponds to TRBD2 (6 bases). This CDR3 region has 14 residues. Germline V gene lookup returns CDR1 SNHLY and CDR2 FYNNEI. The ends were cut back, 7 bases at V and 3 bases at J, with 16 bases in the middle. The CDR3 DNA follows: TGTGCCAGCATTAGAGGACTATCCATCTACGAGCAGTACTTC. It specifies CASIRGLSIYEQYF.

This chain connects TRBV5-1 to TRBJ2-2; 8 bases agree with TRBD1. Germline CDR1 SGHRS, CDR2 YFSETQ. J lost 3 bases, V lost 5 bases, and 6 bases had no gene match. This CDR3 contains 15 residues. The DNA of the CDR3 is TGCGCCAGCAGTGAGACAGGGGTCTACACCGGGGAGCTGTTTTTT. Amino acids: CASSETGVYTGELFF.

The chain has TRBV6-5 and TRBJ2-1, with D possibly matching TRBD1 (6 bases). CDR3 length: 15 residues. CDR1 and CDR2 from the germline V gene are MNHEY and SVGAGI. Deletions cut 1 base from V and 4 bases from J, with 11 bases between. CDR3 in amino acids: CASSYYQGSYNEQFF. In DNA, the CDR3 is TGTGCCAGCAGTTACTATCAGGGGTCGTACAATGAGCAGTTCTTC.

This chain joins TRBV13 and TRBJ2-5, with 9 nucleotides matching TRBD1. There are 14 residues in the CDR3. V lost 3 bases to trimming and J lost 4 bases; unmatched junction nucleotides: 3. Germline V lookup: CDR1 PRHDT, CDR2 FYEKMQ (reference sequence). The CDR3 bases are TGTGCCAGCAGCTTCCGGACAGGGGCAGAGACCCAGTACTTC. Protein sequence: CASSFRTGAETQYF.

This chain links TRBV7-3 with TRBJ1-2; a weak D match, TRBD1 (5 bases). Germline CDR1 and CDR2: SGHTA and FQGTGA. The CDR3 is made up of 15 amino acids. The ends were cut back, 2 bases at V and 4 bases at J, with 14 bases in the middle. CDR3 protein: CASSLAVDSPYGYTF. The CDR3 nucleotides are TGTGCCAGCAGCTTAGCGGTCGACAGCCCCTATGGCTACACCTTC.

The V and J genes are TRBV12-5 and TRBJ1-2, with D unclear. CDR1 and CDR2 (germline): LGHNT, FRNRAP. The CDR3 length is 14 residues. The germline V and J ends were trimmed by 4 bases and 3 bases, with 12 bases remaining between them. The chain's CDR3 is CASGSAGYDYGYTF. The CDR3 nucleotides are TGTGCTAGTGGTTCAGCCGGGTACGACTATGGCTACACCTTC.

This chain uses TRBV6-4 with TRBJ1-6, with 8 bases identical to TRBD1. CDR1 and CDR2 (germline): MRHNA, SNTAGT. With V trimmed by 2 bases and J by 10 bases, 1 base remained unmatched. The CDR3 is made up of 13 amino acids. The CDR3 region is CASSDTGGSPLHF. The CDR3 DNA reads TGTGCCAGCAGTGACACAGGGGGATCACCCCTCCACTTT.

The chain couples TRBV10-3 to TRBJ1-1; the D gene is possibly TRBD1 (5 bases). Germline loops: CDR1 ENHRY, CDR2 SYGVKD. With 3 bases removed from V and 3 bases from J, the gap between germline ends came to 14 bases. The CDR3 has 15 amino acids. The CDR3 here is CAISDMSQEYTEAFF. The CDR3 bases are TGTGCCATCAGTGACATGTCACAGGAGTACACTGAAGCTTTCTTT.

The J gene is TRBJ1-3, the V gene TRBV15, with 7 bases matching TRBD1. V lost 4 bases to trimming and J lost 8 bases; unmatched junction nucleotides: 20. The CDR3 has 18 amino acids. Germline V gives CDR1 LNHNV, CDR2 YYDKDF (reference sequence). The CDR3 sequence: CATSTVTGTAFTLDTIYF. For the CDR3, the DNA is TGTGCCACCAGCACAGTAACCGGGACAGCATTTACCTTAGACACCATATATTTT.

The V call is TRBV7-9, the J call TRBJ2-4; perhaps TRBD1 as D (5 bases). V was cut by 5 bases and J by 5 bases, with 16 bases left in between. The CDR3 extends over 15 amino acids. Germline values: CDR1 SEHNR, CDR2 FQNEAQ (reference sequence). CDR3 coding DNA: TGTGCCAGCAGCCCCAGGGCCGTTTGGGAAAACATTCAGTACTTC. This codes for CASSPRAVWENIQYF. The whole variable domain, remainder taken from reference TRBV7-9 and TRBJ2-4, is DTGVSQNPRHKITKRGQNVTFRCDPISEHNRLYWYRQTLGQGPEFLTYFQNEAQLEKSRLLSDRFSAERPKGSFSTLEIQRTEQGDSAMYLCASSPRAVWENIQYFGAGTRLSVL.

The J gene is TRBJ2-7, the V gene TRBV2; 10 bases align to TRBD1. V shed 7 bases, J shed 7 bases, and the junction held 10 bases outside the gene matches. CDR3 size: 14 residues. Germline CDR1 reads SNHLY; CDR2 reads FYNNEI. For the CDR3, the DNA is TGTGCCAGCAAATCCGGGACAGGGGTTTTTGAGCAGTACTTC. Amino acids: CASKSGTGVFEQYF.

The chain is built from TRBV5-5 and TRBJ2-5; TRBD1 aligns across 10 bases. The CDR3 totals 14 residues. With 4 bases clipped from V and 4 bases from J, the junction kept 4 bases outside the gene matches. The V gene's germline CDR1 is SGHKS and CDR2 YYEKEE (reference sequence). In DNA, the CDR3 is TGTGCCAGCAGCGCGACAGGGGGCGGAGAGACCCAGTACTTC. It codes for CASSATGGGETQYF.

The sample holds a few counts of this clone. This chain links TRBV28 with TRBJ1-6, with 7 positions matching TRBD1. Trimming removed 2 bases from V and 10 bases from J; junction bases left unmatched: 5. The CDR3 length is 14 residues. Germline lookup yields CDR1 MDHEN and CDR2 SYDVKM. DNA for the CDR3: TGTGCCAGCAGTTTACAGGGGGGACAATCACCCCTCCACTTT. Translation: CASSLQGGQSPLHF.

This rearrangement joins TRBV7-9 to TRBJ1-1; 10 nucleotides line up with TRBD1. The CDR3 extends over 15 amino acids. V lost 2 bases, J lost 3 bases, and 3 bases stayed unmatched. Germline-derived CDR1 and CDR2 are SEHNR and FQNEAQ (reference sequence). CDR3 region: CASSLWTGGYTEAFF. CDR3 sequence (DNA): TGTGCCAGCAGCTTATGGACAGGGGGGTACACTGAAGCTTTCTTT.

The V and J genes are TRBV2 and TRBJ2-7, with a tentative D call TRBD2 (5 bases). The CDR3 spans 15 residues. Germline assignment: CDR1 SNHLY and CDR2 FYNNEI. V shed 1 base and J shed 7 bases, with 17 bases lying between them. The CDR3: CASSEVPVGSGEQYF. The CDR3 DNA sequence: TGTGCCAGCAGTGAAGTCCCGGTGGGTTCGGGGGAGCAGTACTTC. Filled out from reference TRBV2 and TRBJ2-7, the complete variable domain reads EPEVTQTPSHQVTQMGQEVILRCVPISNHLYFYWYRQILGQKVEFLVSFYNNEISEKSEIFDDQFSVERPDGSNFTLKIRSTKLEDSAMYFCASSEVPVGSGEQYFGPGTRLTVT.

The V call is TRBV4-3, the J call TRBJ1-3; D gene uncertain. Trimming cost V 0 bases and J 0 bases, with 9 bases left between them. Germline V gives CDR1 LGHNA, CDR2 YSLEER. The CDR3 has 16 amino acids. The CDR3 region is CASSQDRTSSGNTIYF. CDR3 nucleotides: TGCGCCAGCAGCCAAGATAGGACTAGCTCTGGAAACACCATATATTTT.

The chain employs TRBV6-6 and TRBJ1-1; perhaps TRBD1 as D (6 bases). V was cut by 10 bases and J by 5 bases, with 26 bases left in between. Germline V gives CDR1 MNHNY, CDR2 SVGAGI (reference sequence). This CDR3 is 16 amino acids long. The CDR3 sequence: CATGGRSTGLWTEAFF. The CDR3 region has the DNA TGTGCCACGGGGGGCCGAAGTACAGGGCTTTGGACTGAAGCTTTCTTT.

This clone is a singleton in its sample. The rearrangement joins TRBV4-3 to TRBJ1-4; 8 bases agree with TRBD1. The germline V gene has CDR1 LGHNA and CDR2 YSLEER. After removal of 0 bases from V and 10 bases from J, the junction contained 7 bases not matched to a gene. The CDR3 is made up of 15 amino acids. CDR3: CASSQEAGGGRKLFF. The DNA of the CDR3 is TGCGCCAGCAGCCAAGAGGCAGGGGGCGGTCGAAAACTGTTTTTT.

V gene TRBV25-1 combines with J gene TRBJ2-3, with 7 bases identical to TRBD1. The germline V gene encodes CDR1 MGHDK and CDR2 SYGVNS. Unmatched junction bases numbered 9, after V lost 4 bases and J lost 2 bases. The CDR3 consists of 16 residues. In DNA form, the CDR3 reads TGTGCCAGCAGTGTTCTAACAGGGGTTTACACAGATACGCAGTATTTT. It translates to CASSVLTGVYTDTQYF. Looking up the rest from reference TRBV25-1 and TRBJ2-3 gives the full variable domain: EADIYQTPRYLVIGTGKKITLECSQTMGHDKMYWYQQDPGMELHLIHYSYGVNSTEKGDLSSESTVSRIRTEHFPLTLESARPSHTSQYLCASSVLTGVYTDTQYFGPGTRLTVL.

V usage is TRBV27 and J usage is TRBJ2-1, with 9 bases fitting TRBD2. With 6 bases clipped from V and 9 bases from J, the junction kept 12 bases outside the gene matches. Germline V gives CDR1 MNHEY, CDR2 SMNVEV (reference sequence). The CDR3 is made up of 15 amino acids. For the CDR3, the DNA is TGTGCCAGCAGGGAGTTACTAGCGGGCAGGACTGAGCAGTTCTTC. It encodes CASRELLAGRTEQFF.

The rearrangement uses TRBV2 and TRBJ2-5, with 15 bases that match TRBD2. The V segment lost 5 bases and the J segment 1 base; nucleotides outside the gene matches: 5. Per germline, CDR1 SNHLY and CDR2 FYNNEI. The CDR3 has 17 amino acids. CDR3 DNA: TGTGCCAGCAGTCCCTGGACTAGCGGGAGGGCCCAAGAGACCCAGTACTTC. Amino acids: CASSPWTSGRAQETQYF. Using reference TRBV2 and TRBJ2-5 for the parts outside the CDR3, the full variable domain is EPEVTQTPSHQVTQMGQEVILRCVPISNHLYFYWYRQILGQKVEFLVSFYNNEISEKSEIFDDQFSVERPDGSNFTLKIRSTKLEDSAMYFCASSPWTSGRAQETQYFGPGTRLLVL.

This rearrangement joins TRBV30 to TRBJ2-1; D gene ambiguous. Germline CDR1 is GTSNPN and CDR2 is SVGIG (reference sequence). The ends were cut back, 5 bases at V and 6 bases at J, with 11 bases in the middle. The CDR3 is 12 residues long. CDR3 in amino acids: CAWGFPGNEQFF. The CDR3 bases are TGTGCCTGGGGGTTCCCGGGCAATGAGCAGTTCTTC.

The genes are TRBV25-1 and TRBJ2-2, with TRBD2 as a possible D gene (6 bases). The germline V and J ends were trimmed by 4 bases and 1 base, with 7 bases remaining between them. The CDR3 contains 14 residues. CDR1 and CDR2 from the germline V gene are MGHDK and SYGVNS. DNA of the CDR3: TGTGCCAGCAGTGGACTAGGGAACACCGGGGAGCTGTTTTTT. It yields the protein CASSGLGNTGELFF.

This chain connects TRBV7-9 to TRBJ1-4, with 9 bases matching TRBD1. Germline CDR1 reads SEHNR; CDR2 reads FQNEAQ (reference sequence). Trimming cost V 1 base and J 9 bases; bases outside gene matches: 6. The CDR3 is 15 amino acids. The CDR3 loop is CASSLVPGQGQKLFF. The CDR3 DNA reads TGTGCCAGCAGCTTAGTGCCGGGACAGGGCCAAAAACTGTTTTTT.

V gene TRBV7-9 combines with J gene TRBJ2-3, with TRBD2 matching 8 bases. Per the germline V gene, CDR1 is SEHNR and CDR2 is FQNEAQ (reference sequence). This CDR3 has 13 amino acids. CDR3 nucleotides: TGTATTAGCGGGAAGGGGAGCACAGATACGCAGTATTTT. The encoded protein is CISGKGSTDTQYF.

This clone has only one observation. This chain joins TRBV2 and TRBJ1-1; D is unclear. The CDR3 is 13 residues long. CDR1 and CDR2 (germline): SNHLY, FYNNEI. Trimming removed 1 base at V and 4 bases at J, with 7 bases between. The CDR3 DNA is TGTGCCAGCAGTGAAGAAGCGGGCACTGAAGCTTTCTTT. This sequence encodes CASSEEAGTEAFF.